The 26 T cell receptor beta chains below all came from one sample that was sequenced in a study of T cells after yellow fever vaccination. MiXCR was run by TCRdb on the 5' RACE reads, yielding one entry per CDR3 protein. The table lists 150,000 to 200,000 distinct CDR3 sequences, 9.5% to 11% of them singletons, with around 34% in the top ten. Sample: CD8+ T cells sorted from PBMCs, taken 15 days after the yellow fever booster vaccination. Every receptor here comes from a man aged 18-30 years who received the YFV17D yellow fever vaccine.

This chain connects TRBV5-1 to TRBJ1-1; no clear D gene. CDR3 size: 16 residues. V gave up 0 bases and J gave up 1 base, with 13 bases separating them. Germline V CDR1 and CDR2: SGHRS, YFSETQ. The CDR3 nucleotides read TGCGCCAGCAGCTTGGGTGCAGGCCTAGCGAACACTGAAGCTTTCTTT. Translated, it gives CASSLGAGLANTEAFF.

V is TRBV9 and J is TRBJ2-3; TRBD2 matches 10 bases. There are 16 residues in the CDR3. Trimming took 3 bases from V and 1 from J; bases not matched to a gene: 5. Germline CDR1 and CDR2: SGDLS and YYNGEE. The CDR3 protein is CASSEERGGRTDTQYF. The CDR3 DNA sequence: TGTGCCAGCAGCGAAGAGCGGGGGGGCCGCACAGATACGCAGTATTTT. Filled out from reference TRBV9 and TRBJ2-3, the complete variable domain reads DSGVTQTPKHLITATGQRVTLRCSPRSGDLSVYWYQQSLDQGLQFLIQYYNGEERAKGNILERFSAQQFPDLHSELNLSSLELGDSALYFCASSEERGGRTDTQYFGPGTRLTVL.

The chain links TRBV7-9 to TRBJ1-5; 7 bases line up with TRBD1. Trimming took 5 bases from V and 1 from J; bases not matched to a gene: 8. Looked up from germline, CDR1 is SEHNR and CDR2 is FQNEAQ (reference sequence). This CDR3 is 16 amino acids long. The CDR3: CASSASGTESNQPQHF. Written as DNA, the CDR3 is TGTGCCAGCAGCGCCTCCGGGACAGAAAGCAATCAGCCCCAGCATTTT.

V gene TRBV2 combines with J gene TRBJ1-1; 8 bases align to TRBD1. The CDR3 covers 15 residues. V lost 6 bases and J lost 4; bases outside the gene matches: 10. Germline V gene sequence: CDR1 SNHLY, CDR2 FYNNEI. CDR3 amino acids: CASRGTGGSTTEAFF. CDR3 in DNA: TGTGCCAGCAGAGGGACAGGAGGATCGACCACTGAAGCTTTCTTT.

In this sample, this clonotype turned up many times. This rearrangement joins TRBV6-2 or TRBV6-3 to TRBJ2-1; 10 bases map to TRBD1. The CDR3 totals 14 residues. The V gene end was trimmed by 6 bases and the J gene end by 9 bases; junction bases not matched to a gene: 8. Germline-derived CDR1 and CDR2 are MNHEY and SVGEGT. The CDR3 DNA is TGTGCCAGCAGCCGGGACAGGGGAGGTGGTGAGCAGTTCTTC. Translated: CASSRDRGGGEQFF.

This clonotype was observed once. J is TRBJ1-1 and V is TRBV5-5, with a possible D match to TRBD1 (5 bases). The germline V and J ends were trimmed by 4 bases and 4 bases, with 17 bases remaining between them. This CDR3 is built from 15 residues. CDR1 and CDR2 from the germline V gene are SGHKS and YYEKEE (reference sequence). The CDR3 reads CASSQYYTGFTEAFF. The CDR3 DNA reads as TGTGCCAGCAGCCAATACTACACAGGTTTCACTGAAGCTTTCTTT. The complete variable domain, with remaining parts taken from reference TRBV5-5 and TRBJ1-1, reads DAGVTQSPTHLIKTRGQQVTLRCSPISGHKSVSWYQQVLGQGPQFIFQYYEKEERGRGNFPDRFSARQFPNYSSELNVNALLLGDSALYLCASSQYYTGFTEAFFGQGTRLTVV.

This clonotype was picked up a small number of times. The chain is built from TRBV15 and TRBJ1-2; D ambiguous. V shed 8 bases and J shed 3 bases, with 13 bases lying between them. There are 13 residues in the CDR3. CDR1 is LNHNV and CDR2 is YYDKDF in the germline V gene (reference sequence). As DNA, the CDR3 is TGTGCCACCGGACCTGGGCCCCACTATGGCTACACCTTC. Amino acids: CATGPGPHYGYTF.

This clonotype appeared a few times. The chain couples TRBV12-5 to TRBJ2-3; unclear D gene. Trimming cost V 6 bases and J 0 bases, with 7 bases left between them. Germline V lookup: CDR1 LGHNT, CDR2 FRNRAP. This CDR3 region has 13 residues. The chain's CDR3 is CASGLTSTDTQYF. CDR3 DNA sequence: TGTGCTAGTGGCCTGACTAGCACAGATACGCAGTATTTT.

The chain has TRBV15 and TRBJ2-2, with D uncertain. CDR1 LNHNV and CDR2 YYDKDF come from the germline V gene (reference sequence). This CDR3 contains 16 residues. V lost 0 bases, J lost 7 bases, and 15 bases lay in between. The CDR3 protein is CATSRESTVADGELFF. CDR3 nucleotides: TGTGCCACCAGCAGAGAATCAACAGTCGCTGACGGGGAGCTGTTTTTT.

This clonotype was counted ten times or more. The rearrangement joins TRBV10-3 to TRBJ2-1, with D unresolved. V shed 3 bases and J shed 6 bases, with 9 bases lying between them. Per germline, CDR1 ENHRY and CDR2 SYGVKD. This CDR3 is 13 amino acids long. CDR3 residues: CAISDTLINEQFF. CDR3 DNA sequence: TGTGCCATCAGTGATACATTAATCAATGAGCAGTTCTTC.

The chain joins TRBV7-7 to TRBJ2-7; 10 positions agree with TRBD1. Germline V gene lookup returns CDR1 SSHAT and CDR2 FNYEAQ (reference sequence). The CDR3 sequence is 18 residues long. For the CDR3, the DNA is TGTGCTAGCAGCTTAGCGGGCTCCGGGACAGGGGAGGTCTACGAGCAGTACGTC. Its protein is CASSLAGSGTGEVYEQYV.

In this sample, this clonotype turned up a few times. The chain couples TRBV21-1 to TRBJ2-7. TRBV21-1 is a documented pseudogene. The CDR3 has 12 residues. The CDR3 nucleotides read TGTGCCAGCAGCAACTGTGGAGCCGAGCAGTACGTC. It codes for CASSNCGAEQYV.

Only a few counts were recorded for this clonotype. The chain has TRBV10-2 and TRBJ2-7; the D gene is possibly TRBD2 (6 bases). The CDR3 sequence is 15 residues long. V was shortened by 2 bases and J by 0 bases, with 11 bases between the two germline ends. CDR1 and CDR2 (germline): WSHSY, SAAADI. CDR3 in DNA: TGCGCCAGCAGTGAGGATGGTAGCGGCTCCTACGAGCAGTACTTC. It translates to CASSEDGSGSYEQYF.

This rearrangement joins TRBV4-2 to TRBJ2-1; 10 bases match TRBD2. CDR1 LGHNA and CDR2 YNFKEQ come from the germline V gene. CDR3 length: 17 residues. The V gene end was trimmed by 4 bases and the J gene end by 2 bases; junction bases not matched to a gene: 8. CDR3 DNA: TGTGCCAGCAGCCCGCCTCTAGCGGGGGCCACCTACAATGAGCAGTTCTTC. Protein: CASSPPLAGATYNEQFF.

This clonotype was seen repeatedly, ten times or more. The chain combines TRBV27 with TRBJ2-3, with D possibly TRBD1 on 6 matching bases. The CDR3 has 14 amino acids. CDR1 MNHEY and CDR2 SMNVEV come from the germline V gene (reference sequence). The germline V and J ends were trimmed by 2 bases and 2 bases, with 8 bases remaining between them. For the CDR3, the DNA is TGTGCCAGCAGTTTAGGGACACACACAGATACGCAGTATTTT. Protein product: CASSLGTHTDTQYF.

The chain employs TRBV5-8 and TRBJ2-1; D possibly uses TRBD1 or TRBD2 (5 bases each). This CDR3 has 14 residues. V was trimmed by 4 bases and J by 8 bases, leaving 16 bases between them. Germline V gene data show CDR1 as SGHTS and CDR2 as YDEGEE. CDR3 amino acids: CASSTGTLADEQFF. DNA of the CDR3: TGTGCCAGCAGCACCGGGACGCTCGCCGATGAGCAGTTCTTC.

This chain links TRBV7-8 with TRBJ2-1, with 14 bases aligning to TRBD2. CDR1 and CDR2 from the germline V gene are SGHVS and FQNEAQ. V shed 5 bases and J 8 bases; nucleotides not matched to a gene: 8. The CDR3 covers 16 residues. CDR3 region: CASSPRTSGGLHEQFF. The CDR3 DNA is TGTGCCAGCAGCCCGAGGACTAGCGGGGGGCTTCATGAGCAGTTCTTC.

This clonotype was seen only a few times. The chain uses TRBV12-3 or TRBV12-4 and TRBJ2-2; 8 bases agree with TRBD1. J was trimmed by 5 bases and V by 6 bases; bases with no gene match: 11. This CDR3 is built from 16 residues. The CDR3 DNA reads TGTGCCAGCAGGGCCGGGACAGGTCTCGGTACCGGGGAGCTGTTTTTT. Residues: CASRAGTGLGTGELFF.

This clonotype has at least ten counts. V is TRBV20-1 and J is TRBJ2-7, with TRBD1 matching 8 bases. The CDR3 sequence is 17 residues long. The J segment lost 4 bases and the V segment lost 0 bases, leaving 14 bases of the junction unmatched. CDR1 DFQATT and CDR2 SNEGSKA come from the germline V gene (reference sequence). CDR3 region: CSARDISGQGTVYEQYV. The CDR3 DNA reads TGCAGTGCTAGAGATATCAGTGGACAGGGTACGGTTTACGAGCAGTACGTC.

This clonotype was observed a handful of times. This sequence joins TRBV3-1 and TRBJ2-4; D possibly corresponds to TRBD1 (5 bases). CDR1 is LGHDT, CDR2 YNNKEL, per germline (reference sequence). V was pared by 1 base and J by 8 bases, with 6 bases between. The CDR3 runs 12 residues. The CDR3 here is CASSQVQDIQYF. The CDR3 DNA is TGTGCCAGCAGCCAAGTACAGGACATTCAGTACTTC.

This clonotype was observed a few times. The chain has TRBV7-2 and TRBJ2-5, with D unresolved. The CDR3 loop spans 14 amino acids. Germline-derived CDR1 and CDR2 are SGHTA and FQGNSA. V was trimmed by 1 base and J by 0 bases, leaving 6 bases between them. The CDR3 sequence is CASSLEVYQETQYF. DNA for the CDR3: TGTGCCAGCAGCTTAGAGGTGTACCAAGAGACCCAGTACTTC.

This clonotype turned up a few times. The chain has TRBV6-4 and TRBJ1-5; D gene unclear. The V gene's germline CDR1 is MRHNA and CDR2 SNTAGT. V was trimmed by 4 bases and J by 4 bases, leaving 8 bases between them. This CDR3 has 13 amino acids. The CDR3 spells CASSVSWNQPQHF. The CDR3 DNA reads as TGTGCCAGCAGTGTAAGTTGGAATCAGCCCCAGCATTTT.

The chain recombines TRBV29-1 with TRBJ2-2; 8 bases fit TRBD1. The CDR3 runs to 16 residues. J lost 4 bases, V lost 3 bases, and 10 bases had no gene match. Germline V gene data show CDR1 as SQVTM and CDR2 as ANQGSEA. The CDR3 DNA sequence: TGCAGCGTTGAGTTCTTGGAGACAGGGGCCACCGGGGAGCTGTTTTTT. Translated, it gives CSVEFLETGATGELFF.

The V and J genes are TRBV14 and TRBJ2-7, with D uncertain. Germline V gives CDR1 SGHDN, CDR2 FVKESK. Deletions cut 6 bases from V and 5 bases from J, with 20 bases between. This CDR3 has 15 amino acids. The CDR3 loop reads CASSQFQGQYHEQYF. The CDR3 nucleotides are TGTGCCAGCAGTCAATTCCAAGGGCAGTATCACGAGCAGTACTTC. The variable domain in full, completed from reference TRBV14 and TRBJ2-7, reads EAGVTQFPSHSVIEKGQTVTLRCDPISGHDNLYWYRRVMGKEIKFLLHFVKESKQDESGMPNNRFLAERTGGTYSTLKVQPAELEDSGVYFCASSQFQGQYHEQYFGPGTRLTVT.

The chain recombines TRBV5-1 with TRBJ2-5; no reliable D call. In germline, CDR1 is SGHRS, CDR2 YFSETQ. V lost 3 bases, J lost 1 base, and 13 bases lay in between. The CDR3 contains 15 residues. CDR3 residues: CASSYLHPGQETQYF. The CDR3 DNA is TGCGCCAGCAGCTACCTCCACCCGGGCCAAGAGACCCAGTACTTC.

V usage is TRBV7-9 and J usage is TRBJ2-3; TRBD1 agrees at 7 bases. Germline V gene data show CDR1 as SEHNR and CDR2 as FQNEAQ (reference sequence). The CDR3 has 14 residues. Unmatched junction bases numbered 2, after V lost 4 bases and J lost 1 base. The CDR3 loop is CASSYRGRTDTQYF. As DNA, the CDR3 is TGTGCCAGCAGCTACAGGGGTCGCACAGATACGCAGTATTTT.